Below are 4 T cell receptor beta chains sequenced from a single sample in a study of T-cell reconstitution after alpha-beta-depleted transplantation in children. Preparation of the TCRbeta library was carried out with unique molecular identifiers. Each CDR3 protein gets one entry after TCRdb re-called the PCR reads with MiXCR. Among approximately 520,000 distinct CDR3 sequences listed, 11% were seen once. Sequencing was performed on PBMCs, mostly from graft donor cells, taken 180 days after TCRalphabeta/CD19-depleted stem cell transplant. The source is a female patient aged 2 to 10 who had a stem cell transplant for aplastic anemia, so the T cells may come from the graft donor.

This clonotype was seen more than once but under ten times. The chain carries TRBV11-2 and TRBJ1-2; D remains ambiguous. The germline V and J ends were trimmed by 0 bases and 1 base, with 9 bases remaining between them. Germline loops: CDR1 SGHAT, CDR2 FQNNGV. The CDR3 runs 15 residues. In DNA, the CDR3 is TGTGCCAGCAGCTTAGACATCCAGCTTAACTATGGCTACACCTTC. This encodes CASSLDIQLNYGYTF.

This clonotype was found a few times. This chain links TRBV6-1 with TRBJ2-6; D might be TRBD2 (6 bases). Germline V gene data show CDR1 as MNHNS and CDR2 as SASEGT. V gave up 8 bases and J gave up 2 bases, with 13 bases separating them. This CDR3 region has 15 residues. As DNA, the CDR3 is TGTGCCAGCCTCAGTGGAGGGGCTGGGGCCAACGTCCTGACTTTC. It is translated as CASLSGGAGANVLTF.

This clonotype was counted a few times. The rearrangement uses TRBV7-6 and TRBJ2-1; D is tentatively TRBD1 or TRBD2 (5 bases each). The CDR3 has 16 amino acids. From germline, CDR1 is SGHVS and CDR2 FNYEAQ. V was clipped by 1 base and J by 5 bases, with 15 bases between them. In DNA form, the CDR3 reads TGTGCCAGCAGCTTAGGGCCTGGCCGAGGGGACAATGAGCAGTTCTTC. It specifies CASSLGPGRGDNEQFF.

V gene TRBV4-1 combines with J gene TRBJ2-7; 10 bases line up with TRBD2. CDR1 and CDR2 (germline): MGHRA, YSYEKL. The CDR3 totals 16 residues. The V segment lost 4 bases and the J segment 2 bases; nucleotides outside the gene matches: 8. The chain's CDR3 is CASSRGTAGGPYEQYV. The DNA for the CDR3 is TGCGCCAGCAGCCGGGGAACAGCGGGAGGGCCCTACGAGCAGTACGTC.